The 25 T cell receptor beta chains below come from one sample, sequenced in a study of T cell responses to AZD1222 COVID-19 vaccine. Sequenced by immunoSEQ multiplex PCR; TCRdb stores in-frame clones only, minus some. This repertoire shows some 130,000 clones, roughly 87% found once; its top ten account for 2% to 3%. This specimen was peripheral blood, taken 28 days after the second AZD1222 dose. These receptor sequences come from an adult who received the AZD1222 COVID-19 vaccine.

The chain carries TRBV7-3 and TRBJ1-5, with unresolved D. CDR3 length: 13 amino acids. V was clipped by 8 bases and J by 7 bases, with 15 bases between them. CDR1 is SGHTA, CDR2 FQGTGA, per germline. The CDR3 DNA reads as TGTGCCAGCTCACCGGGGAGGGAACAGCCCCAGCATTTT. Translation gives CASSPGREQPQHF.

The rearrangement links TRBV12-5 to TRBJ2-7, with D perhaps matching TRBD1 (5 bases). Trimming stripped 4 bases from V and 3 bases from J, with 16 bases between. Germline-derived CDR1 and CDR2 are LGHNT and FRNRAP. The CDR3 totals 15 residues. In nucleotides, the CDR3 is TGTGCTAGTGGTTACAGGACACGAATCGACTACGAGCAGTACTTC. Amino acids: CASGYRTRIDYEQYF.

The chain uses TRBV10-3 and TRBJ1-1; tentatively, D is TRBD1 (5 bases). The germline gives CDR1 ENHRY, CDR2 SYGVKD. The CDR3 totals 13 residues. V shed 10 bases and J shed 3 bases, with 15 bases lying between them. The CDR3 loop is CATSGQSYTEAFF. The CDR3 DNA reads TGTGCCACGTCTGGACAATCTTACACTGAAGCTTTCTTT.

Only one count was recorded for this clone. This chain connects TRBV7-9 to TRBJ1-1; D is unresolved. The CDR3 sequence is 14 residues long. The V end was cut by 4 bases, the J end by 1 base, with 10 bases between. Germline values: CDR1 SEHNR, CDR2 FQNEAQ (reference sequence). In DNA form, the CDR3 reads TGTGCCAGCAGCTCCAAGGGAACGAACACTGAAGCTTTCTTT. It translates to CASSSKGTNTEAFF.

The chain joins TRBV7-3 to TRBJ1-2; tentatively, D is TRBD1 (5 bases). In germline, CDR1 is SGHTA, CDR2 FQGTGA. With 2 bases removed from V and 8 bases from J, the gap between germline ends came to 18 bases. CDR3 length: 15 amino acids. For the CDR3, the DNA is TGTGCCAGCAGCTTAGAAGGGGTAGGGGCGCGGGGCTACACCTTC. Translating it yields CASSLEGVGARGYTF.

In its sample, this clone was seen a few times. The rearrangement links TRBV5-5 to TRBJ2-1; D uncertain. Germline CDR1 is SGHKS and CDR2 is YYEKEE (reference sequence). CDR3 length: 11 amino acids. V lost 7 bases, J lost 5 bases, and 7 bases lay in between. The CDR3 region is CASVGHNEQFF. The DNA for the CDR3 is TGTGCCAGCGTCGGGCACAATGAGCAGTTCTTC.

The chain is built from TRBV7-9 and TRBJ1-6; TRBD1 matches at 7 bases. V lost 1 base, J lost 6 bases, and 9 bases stayed unmatched. Germline V CDR1 and CDR2: SEHNR, FQNEAQ (reference sequence). The CDR3 is made up of 17 amino acids. CDR3 sequence reads: CASSLVGGGLSNSPLHF. CDR3 nucleotide sequence: TGTGCCAGCAGCTTAGTCGGAGGGGGCTTAAGTAATTCACCCCTCCACTTT.

The chain uses TRBV9 and TRBJ1-1; D may be TRBD1 (5 bases). The CDR3 consists of 15 residues. V lost 6 bases, J lost 3 bases, and 18 bases lay in between. The germline CDR1 and CDR2 sequences are SGDLS and YYNGEE. The CDR3 loop reads CASTSMGGGDTEAFF. The CDR3 DNA sequence: TGTGCCAGCACCTCCATGGGGGGTGGGGACACTGAAGCTTTCTTT.

In DNA, the CDR3 is TGTGCCAGCCGGGACGGAATTTTGGAGCAGTACTTC. It specifies CASRDGILEQYF. This chain joins TRBV6-5 and TRBJ2-7; the D gene could be TRBD1 or TRBD2 (5 bases each). Trimming pared 8 bases from V and 7 bases from J, leaving 15 bases between. The length of the CDR3 is 12 residues. Germline V gene data show CDR1 as MNHEY and CDR2 as SVGAGI.

The genes are TRBV5-1 and TRBJ2-2; TRBD1 agrees at 11 bases. The CDR3 totals 16 residues. V lost 1 base, J lost 7 bases, and 6 bases stayed unmatched. Germline lookup yields CDR1 SGHRS and CDR2 YFSETQ. As DNA, the CDR3 is TGCGCCAGCAGCTTGTGGGGACAGGGGGATTTCGGGGAGCTGTTTTTT. Its protein is CASSLWGQGDFGELFF.

The rearrangement uses TRBV18 and TRBJ2-2, with unresolved D. This CDR3 spans 16 amino acids. CDR1 is KGHSH, CDR2 LQKENI, per germline. Trimming removed 3 bases at V and 0 bases at J, with 11 bases between. The CDR3 is CASSPSSGANTGELFF. The CDR3 DNA follows: TGTGCCAGCTCACCTTCTTCTGGGGCGAACACCGGGGAGCTGTTTTTT.

The rearrangement joins TRBV5-4 to TRBJ2-2, with 9 bases aligning to TRBD1. Trimming removed 4 bases from V and 0 bases from J; junction bases left unmatched: 4. The CDR3 extends over 16 amino acids. Germline loops: CDR1 SGHNT, CDR2 YYREEE (reference sequence). The CDR3 spells CASSPGQGSNTGELFF. In nucleotides, the CDR3 is TGTGCCAGCAGCCCAGGACAGGGGTCGAACACCGGGGAGCTGTTTTTT.

This clone was detected only a few times. This chain links TRBV5-4 with TRBJ2-2; TRBD2 is a possible D gene (5 bases). The CDR3 loop spans 15 amino acids. Between the trimmed V and J ends, which lost 2 bases and 6 bases, there was a span of 14 bases. Germline loops: CDR1 SGHNT, CDR2 YYREEE (reference sequence). CDR3 DNA: TGTGCCAGCAGCTTCACCCGGGGATCGGCCGGGGAGCTGTTTTTT. Translation gives CASSFTRGSAGELFF.

The chain is built from TRBV7-9 and TRBJ2-5; 10 bases match TRBD2. In germline, CDR1 is SEHNR, CDR2 FQNEAQ (reference sequence). V lost 3 bases, J lost 2 bases, and 3 bases stayed unmatched. This CDR3 has 15 residues. CDR3 nucleotides: TGTGCCAGCAGCTTGGTAGCGGGGGGTCAAGAGACCCAGTACTTC. Protein product: CASSLVAGGQETQYF. The full variable domain, in which reference TRBV7-9 and TRBJ2-5 provide the parts outside the CDR3, is DTGVSQNPRHKITKRGQNVTFRCDPISEHNRLYWYRQTLGQGPEFLTYFQNEAQLEKSRLLSDRFSAERPKGSFSTLEIQRTEQGDSAMYLCASSLVAGGQETQYFGPGTRLLVL.

The chain uses TRBV7-9 and TRBJ1-1, with a possible D match to TRBD1 (5 bases). There are 14 residues in the CDR3. V dropped 4 bases and J dropped 6 bases, with 15 bases sitting between them. The germline V gene has CDR1 SEHNR and CDR2 FQNEAQ (reference sequence). The DNA for the CDR3 is TGTGCCAGCAGCTCCCCAGGGAAGGGCGCTGAAGCTTTCTTT. Translating gives CASSSPGKGAEAFF.

The chain links TRBV9 to TRBJ2-5, with D possibly being TRBD2 (5 bases). Germline V lookup: CDR1 SGDLS, CDR2 YYNGEE. V was cut by 0 bases and J by 2 bases, with 11 bases left in between. CDR3 length equals 15 residues. The CDR3 DNA reads as TGTGCCAGCAGCGTAGCCCCTACTAGACAAGAGACCCAGTACTTC. Translating it yields CASSVAPTRQETQYF.

This clone occurred a few times. J is TRBJ1-2 and V is TRBV3-1 (or the pseudogene TRBV3-2); no definite D call. Trimming removed 1 base from V and 4 bases from J, with 10 bases in between. The CDR3 has 14 residues. In germline, CDR1 is LGHDT, CDR2 YNNKEL (reference sequence). CDR3 sequence reads: CASSQVVKTYGYTF. CDR3 sequence (DNA): TGTGCCAGCAGCCAAGTCGTAAAGACCTATGGCTACACCTTC.

This clone was recorded only once. Written as DNA, the CDR3 is TGTGCCAGCAGCAATAGCGGGGGTAGCACAGATACGCAGTATTTT. Translated: CASSNSGGSTDTQYF. The chain is built from TRBV7-2 and TRBJ2-3, with 9 bases that match TRBD2. The CDR3 length is 15 residues. Per germline, CDR1 SGHTA and CDR2 FQGNSA. V trimming: 5 bases; J trimming: 0 bases; junction bases outside the gene matches: 3.

The chain links TRBV7-2 to TRBJ1-1; D remains ambiguous. The length of the CDR3 is 12 residues. Per the germline V gene, CDR1 is SGHTA and CDR2 is FQGNSA. V was clipped by 2 bases and J by 5 bases, with 6 bases between them. CDR3 sequence (DNA): TGTGCCAGCAGCTTAATGGGTACTGAAGCTTTCTTT. Translation: CASSLMGTEAFF.

The rearrangement links TRBV19 to TRBJ1-2; D remains unclear. This CDR3 has 12 amino acids. Germline V gene data show CDR1 as LNHDA and CDR2 as SQIVND (reference sequence). Trimming cost V 4 bases and J 4 bases, with 7 bases left between them. CDR3 in amino acids: CASSTDPYGYTF. CDR3 nucleotides: TGTGCCAGTAGTACAGACCCCTATGGCTACACCTTC.

V is TRBV19 and J is TRBJ2-1; TRBD2 matches at 9 bases. With 6 bases clipped from V and 10 bases from J, the junction kept 7 bases outside the gene matches. There are 13 residues in the CDR3. CDR1 and CDR2 (germline): LNHDA, SQIVND (reference sequence). CDR3 in amino acids: CASSGLGLAEQFF. The CDR3 coding sequence is TGTGCCAGTAGCGGCCTCGGACTAGCGGAGCAGTTCTTC.

This chain links TRBV7-2 with TRBJ1-6; D not resolved. Looked up from germline, CDR1 is SGHTA and CDR2 is FQGNSA. The V end lost 2 bases, the J end lost 7 bases, and 12 bases lay between the germline ends. The CDR3 is 15 amino acids. This CDR3 reads CASSLYTGGNSPLHF. The CDR3 nucleotides are TGTGCCAGCAGCTTATATACGGGCGGGAATTCACCCCTCCACTTT. Full variable domain (rest looked up from reference TRBV7-2 and TRBJ1-6): GAGVSQSPSNKVTEKGKDVELRCDPISGHTALYWYRQSLGQGLEFLIYFQGNSAPDKSGLPSDRFSAERTGGSVSTLTIQRTQQEDSAVYLCASSLYTGGNSPLHFGNGTRLTVT.

This chain connects TRBV6-2 or TRBV6-3 to TRBJ2-1; D possibly corresponds to TRBD2 (6 bases). The CDR3 runs to 19 residues. Germline lookup yields CDR1 MNHEY and CDR2 SVGEGT. V shed 2 bases and J shed 7 bases, with 27 bases lying between them. CDR3 protein: CASSYTNPPGGGLGNEQFF. CDR3 DNA sequence: TGTGCCAGCAGTTACACAAACCCCCCCGGGGGAGGTTTAGGAAATGAGCAGTTCTTC.

The V gene is TRBV7-9, the J gene TRBJ1-3; D may be TRBD1 (6 bases). The CDR3 consists of 15 residues. Germline loops: CDR1 SEHNR, CDR2 FQNEAQ (reference sequence). Deletions cut 1 base from V and 4 bases from J, with 11 bases between. CDR3 bases: TGTGCCAGCAGCTTAGAATCAGGGGCCGGAAACACCATATATTTT. It yields the protein CASSLESGAGNTIYF.

In this sample, this clone turned up once. V and J are TRBV10-3 and TRBJ1-6; 7 nucleotides line up with TRBD1. The CDR3 covers 14 residues. Germline values: CDR1 ENHRY, CDR2 SYGVKD. V trimming: 3 bases; J trimming: 9 bases; junction bases outside the gene matches: 5. CDR3 in DNA: TGTGCCATCAGTGACCGACAGGGAAGTTCACCCCTCCACTTT. Amino acid sequence: CAISDRQGSSPLHF.